The next 32 T cell receptor beta chains were all read from a single sample in a study of naive and memory T cell subsets. The beta constant-region primer was an equimolar mix of two oligonucleotides covering TRBC1 and TRBC2. Four rounds of PCR amplified the ligated cDNA using nested alpha and beta constant-region primers plus SP2. Each CDR3 protein is one row after TCRdb ran MiXCR on the UMI-ligation and nested PCR reads. This table holds over 100,000 distinct CDR3 sequences, roughly 15% found once. Study-wide results and caveats: Naive repertoires, especially CD8, held a few larger clonotypes, possibly memory cells re-expressing CD45RA.

Antigens for these TCRs are unknown. Sequenced sample: naive CD8+ T cells from blood. The receptor source for this set is a human donor in good health.

V usage is TRBV7-9 and J usage is TRBJ2-3; 10 bases match TRBD1. Germline CDR1 and CDR2: SEHNR and FQNEAQ (reference sequence). The CDR3 has 15 amino acids. The V gene end was trimmed by 5 bases and the J gene end by 7 bases; junction bases not matched to a gene: 9. The CDR3 sequence is CASSPRGTGDHTQYF. The CDR3 nucleotides read TGTGCCAGCAGCCCCCGCGGGACAGGGGACCATACGCAGTATTTT.

This clonotype was seen many times. The chain is built from TRBV5-1 and TRBJ2-6; D gene ambiguous. Germline values: CDR1 SGHRS, CDR2 YFSETQ. V was trimmed by 1 base and J by 4 bases, leaving 3 bases between them. This CDR3 contains 13 residues. CDR3 DNA sequence: TGCGCCAGCAGCTTGACCGGGGCCAACGTCCTGACTTTC. Its protein product is CASSLTGANVLTF. The variable domain in full, completed from reference TRBV5-1 and TRBJ2-6, reads KAGVTQTPRYLIKTRGQQVTLSCSPISGHRSVSWYQQTPGQGLQFLFEYFSETQRNKGNFPGRFSGRQFSNSRSEMNVSTLELGDSALYLCASSLTGANVLTFGAGSRLTVL.

The sample holds a few counts of this clonotype. CDR3 residues: CASSFGTGELFF. In DNA form, the CDR3 reads TGTGCCAGCAGCTTCGGCACCGGGGAGCTGTTTTTT. The V and J genes are TRBV13 and TRBJ2-2; no clear D gene. The CDR3 is made up of 12 amino acids. The ends were cut back, 3 bases at V and 4 bases at J, with 3 bases in the middle. CDR1 PRHDT and CDR2 FYEKMQ come from the germline V gene (reference sequence).

The chain is built from TRBV20-1 and TRBJ2-5; TRBD2 matches at 9 bases. V lost 6 bases to trimming and J lost 2 bases; unmatched junction nucleotides: 10. Germline CDR1 reads DFQATT; CDR2 reads SNEGSKA (reference sequence). This CDR3 has 15 amino acids. As DNA, the CDR3 is TGCAGTGCGAGTACTAGCGGGCTGGATCAAGAGACCCAGTACTTC. Translated: CSASTSGLDQETQYF.

This clonotype has more than one count but fewer than ten. The V and J genes are TRBV24-1 and TRBJ2-1; 10 bases map to TRBD2. The trim removed 7 bases at V and 7 bases at J, leaving 12 bases unmatched. Germline values: CDR1 KGHDR, CDR2 SFDVKD. This CDR3 comprises 16 residues. Here the CDR3 reads CATSAVGTSVVNEQFF. In DNA, the CDR3 is TGTGCCACCAGCGCAGTCGGGACTAGCGTCGTAAATGAGCAGTTCTTC.

This clonotype occurred many times. The rearrangement links TRBV5-1 to TRBJ2-1; the D is unclear. V dropped 6 bases and J dropped 2 bases, with 9 bases sitting between them. Germline CDR1 is SGHRS and CDR2 is YFSETQ. The CDR3 sequence is 13 residues long. CDR3 sequence: CASKLIAYNEQFF. The CDR3 nucleotides read TGCGCCAGCAAGCTTATTGCCTACAATGAGCAGTTCTTC. Filled out from reference TRBV5-1 and TRBJ2-1, the complete variable domain reads KAGVTQTPRYLIKTRGQQVTLSCSPISGHRSVSWYQQTPGQGLQFLFEYFSETQRNKGNFPGRFSGRQFSNSRSEMNVSTLELGDSALYLCASKLIAYNEQFFGPGTRLTVL.

This clonotype was counted between two and nine times. V and J are TRBV2 and TRBJ2-7, with TRBD1 matching over 10 bases. Germline trimming cut 9 bases from V and 3 bases from J; bases unmatched to any gene: 5. This CDR3 has 13 amino acids. Germline values: CDR1 SNHLY, CDR2 FYNNEI. The CDR3 coding sequence is TGTGCCAGACGACAGGGGGCGAACTACGAGCAGTACTTC. This codes for CARRQGANYEQYF.

Many counts were recorded for this clonotype. The chain uses TRBV7-9 and TRBJ1-1; the D is unclear. The CDR3 extends over 13 amino acids. Trimming shortened V by 6 bases and J by 1 base, and 9 bases separated the two germline ends. Germline CDR1 reads SEHNR; CDR2 reads FQNEAQ (reference sequence). The CDR3 loop is CASRPAENTEAFF. Here the CDR3 DNA reads TGTGCCAGCAGGCCGGCAGAGAACACTGAAGCTTTCTTT.

The V gene is TRBV7-9, the J gene TRBJ1-1; no definite D call. The CDR3 is 11 residues long. Germline-derived CDR1 and CDR2 are SEHNR and FQNEAQ (reference sequence). The V end lost 1 base, the J end lost 10 bases, and 7 bases lay between the germline ends. The CDR3: CASSLERGAFF. As DNA, the CDR3 is TGTGCCAGCAGCTTAGAACGGGGAGCTTTCTTT. Full variable domain (rest looked up from reference TRBV7-9 and TRBJ1-1): DTGVSQNPRHKITKRGQNVTFRCDPISEHNRLYWYRQTLGQGPEFLTYFQNEAQLEKSRLLSDRFSAERPKGSFSTLEIQRTEQGDSAMYLCASSLERGAFFGQGTRLTVV.

This clonotype was seen more than once but under ten times. The chain recombines TRBV27 with TRBJ2-5; D remains ambiguous. Trimming shortened V by 0 bases and J by 1 base, and 6 bases separated the two germline ends. Germline V gene data show CDR1 as MNHEY and CDR2 as SMNVEV (reference sequence). The CDR3 runs 14 residues. The CDR3 coding sequence is TGTGCCAGCAGTTTATCGGGCAGCCAAGAGACCCAGTACTTC. Translation gives CASSLSGSQETQYF.

CDR3 sequence (DNA): TGTGCCATCGGACTGGTCCACAATGAGCAGTTCTTC. Translating gives CAIGLVHNEQFF. The J gene is TRBJ2-1, the V gene TRBV10-3; a possible D gene is TRBD2 (5 bases). Germline-derived CDR1 and CDR2 are ENHRY and SYGVKD. Trimming shortened V by 8 bases and J by 5 bases, and 10 bases separated the two germline ends. The CDR3 is 12 residues long.

The CDR3: CASSFGDPEAFF. For the CDR3, the DNA is TGTGCCAGCAGTTTTGGGGATCCTGAAGCTTTCTTT. This chain links TRBV6-2 or TRBV6-3 with TRBJ1-1, with D unclear. V shed 4 bases and J shed 6 bases, with 9 bases lying between them. Germline V gene sequence: CDR1 MNHEY, CDR2 SVGEGT. This CDR3 region has 12 residues.

The V gene is TRBV12-5, the J gene TRBJ2-1; D is unclear. The CDR3 totals 11 residues. CDR1 and CDR2 from the germline V gene are LGHNT and FRNRAP. Trimming removed 6 bases from V and 6 bases from J, with 6 bases in between. CDR3 protein: CASGYINEQFF. As DNA, the CDR3 is TGTGCTAGTGGGTATATCAATGAGCAGTTCTTC. Supplemented by reference TRBV12-5 and TRBJ2-1, the full variable domain reads DARVTQTPRHKVTEMGQEVTMRCQPILGHNTVFWYRQTMMQGLELLAYFRNRAPLDDSGMPKDRFSAEMPDATLATLKIQPSEPRDSAVYFCASGYINEQFFGPGTRLTVL.

Only a few counts were recorded for this clonotype. The V call is TRBV7-9, the J call TRBJ2-7; D is possibly TRBD1 or TRBD2 (5 bases each). The CDR3 totals 14 residues. V was shortened by 4 bases and J by 4 bases, with 14 bases between the two germline ends. Germline V lookup: CDR1 SEHNR, CDR2 FQNEAQ (reference sequence). For the CDR3, the DNA is TGTGCCAGCAGCTCTACCGGGGCCCCATACGAGCAGTACTTC. Its translation is CASSSTGAPYEQYF.

The rearrangement joins TRBV7-8 to TRBJ2-1; D is unclear. CDR3 length: 13 residues. Trimming took off 5 bases at V and 3 bases at J, with 8 bases between the two ends. The germline V gene encodes CDR1 SGHVS and CDR2 FQNEAQ. Here the CDR3 DNA reads TGTGCCAGCAGCCCCGGTGACTACAATGAGCAGTTCTTC. Translating gives CASSPGDYNEQFF.

This clonotype appeared a few times. The chain employs TRBV11-3 and TRBJ2-1; 7 nucleotides agree with TRBD1. The length of the CDR3 is 15 residues. The V gene's germline CDR1 is SGHNT and CDR2 YENEEA. V gave up 5 bases and J gave up 6 bases; unmatched junction bases: 10. The CDR3 DNA is TGTGCCAGCAGCCCACGACAGGGAAGGGGCAATGAGCAGTTCTTC. Translating it yields CASSPRQGRGNEQFF.

There are many counts of this clonotype. CDR3 sequence: CASSEERLDGYTF. Here the CDR3 DNA reads TGTGCCAGCAGTGAAGAGAGGTTAGATGGCTACACCTTC. The chain is built from TRBV2 and TRBJ1-2; D not resolved. Germline assignment: CDR1 SNHLY and CDR2 FYNNEI. With 1 base removed from V and 6 bases from J, the gap between germline ends came to 9 bases. The CDR3 has 13 residues.

In its sample, this clonotype was seen many times. The chain is built from TRBV6-6 and TRBJ2-7; D possibly matches TRBD1 or TRBD2 (6 bases each). Trimming cost V 6 bases and J 3 bases, with 15 bases left between them. Germline loops: CDR1 MNHNY, CDR2 SVGAGI (reference sequence). The CDR3 has 14 residues. CDR3 loop: CASSKPGADYEQYF. The CDR3 coding sequence is TGTGCCAGCAGCAAACCGGGGGCAGACTACGAGCAGTACTTC.

This clonotype was counted between two and nine times. V is TRBV4-2 and J is TRBJ2-7, with 7 bases lining up with TRBD2. J lost 3 bases, V lost 5 bases, and 1 base had no gene match. The CDR3 runs 12 residues. CDR1 LGHNA and CDR2 YNFKEQ come from the germline V gene. CDR3 DNA: TGTGCCAGCAGCGGGGGGGGCTACGAGCAGTACTTC. It yields the protein CASSGGGYEQYF.

V gene TRBV20-1 combines with J gene TRBJ2-1, with TRBD2 matching 16 bases. The CDR3 runs 17 residues. The V and J ends lost 6 bases and 9 bases, in that order; junction bases with no gene match: 14. The germline CDR1 and CDR2 sequences are DFQATT and SNEGSKA (reference sequence). The CDR3 DNA sequence: TGCAGTGCCCTGGGACTAGCGGGAGGGCCCTCGTTAACTGAGCAGTTCTTC. This sequence encodes CSALGLAGGPSLTEQFF.

The J gene is TRBJ1-2, the V gene TRBV29-1, with D hard to call. CDR1 and CDR2 (germline): SQVTM, ANQGSEA. This CDR3 has 13 amino acids. The germline V and J ends were trimmed by 6 bases and 4 bases, with 15 bases remaining between them. The CDR3 loop reads CSVHSTSPYGYTF. The CDR3 DNA follows: TGCAGCGTACATTCCACTTCCCCCTATGGCTACACCTTC.

In this sample, this clonotype turned up a few times. This chain links TRBV11-1 with TRBJ2-1, with 7 nucleotides matching TRBD1. After removal of 1 base from V and 13 bases from J, the junction contained 7 bases not matched to a gene. This CDR3 has 13 amino acids. Germline assignment: CDR1 SGHAT and CDR2 FQDESV (reference sequence). The CDR3 DNA reads TGTGCCAGCAGCTTAGGGGGACAGCTCGGTCAGTTCTTC. It is translated as CASSLGGQLGQFF.

V gene TRBV11-2 combines with J gene TRBJ2-1, with D unresolved. This CDR3 contains 12 residues. Germline loops: CDR1 SGHAT, CDR2 FQNNGV. Trimming shortened V by 3 bases and J by 2 bases, and 2 bases separated the two germline ends. Here the CDR3 DNA reads TGTGCCAGCAGCTTCGCCTACAATGAGCAGTTCTTC. Its translation: CASSFAYNEQFF.

This clonotype was seen more than once but under ten times. The V and J genes are TRBV12-3 or TRBV12-4 and TRBJ2-3, with D maybe TRBD1 (6 bases). The CDR3 has 15 amino acids. Trimming took off 2 bases at V and 1 base at J, with 10 bases between the two ends. CDR3 nucleotides: TGTGCCAGCAGTTTATCAGGGGCTGGCACAGATACGCAGTATTTT. Amino acid sequence: CASSLSGAGTDTQYF.

This clonotype was found many times. The chain couples TRBV13 to TRBJ2-5; D not certain. V lost 3 bases and J lost 6, with 14 bases in between. The CDR3 is 14 amino acids. Looked up from germline, CDR1 is PRHDT and CDR2 is FYEKMQ (reference sequence). This CDR3 reads CASSLGYGLKTQYF. The CDR3 bases are TGTGCCAGCAGCTTGGGATATGGCCTGAAGACCCAGTACTTC.

This clonotype has more than one count but fewer than ten. The J gene is TRBJ2-2, the V gene TRBV4-3, with 7 bases lining up with TRBD1. CDR3 length: 22 residues. Germline trimming cut 0 bases from V and 5 bases from J; bases unmatched to any gene: 24. Germline values: CDR1 LGHNA, CDR2 YSLEER. CDR3 DNA sequence: TGCGCCAGCAGCCAAGATTTCGAGGCCAGGGGGACCACAATTGGAGAAACCGGGGAGCTGTTTTTT. This gives the protein CASSQDFEARGTTIGETGELFF.

This clonotype was picked up many times. The chain carries TRBV4-3 and TRBJ2-7; possible D gene TRBD2, 6 bases. The CDR3 has 15 amino acids. Germline V CDR1 and CDR2: LGHNA, YSLEER. The V gene lost 0 bases and the J gene lost 1 base, with 10 bases spanning the gap. The CDR3 nucleotides read TGCGCCAGCAGCCAAGAGTGGCGGGGATCCTACGAGCAGTACTTC. The encoded protein is CASSQEWRGSYEQYF.

This clonotype was picked up a small number of times. V usage is TRBV12-3 or TRBV12-4 and J usage is TRBJ1-1; no reliable D call. CDR3 size: 15 residues. Trimming took off 5 bases at V and 0 bases at J, with 13 bases between the two ends. This CDR3 is CASSPSGVLNTEAFF. As DNA, the CDR3 is TGTGCCAGCAGTCCCTCCGGGGTCCTGAACACTGAAGCTTTCTTT.

In its sample, this clonotype was seen many times. This sequence joins TRBV5-7 and TRBJ2-3; 12 bases agree with TRBD1. TRBV5-7 is assigned to the ORF class and has an uncertain function. This CDR3 is 20 amino acids long. V was pared by 4 bases and J by 1 base, with 16 bases of the junction left unmatched. The CDR3 DNA sequence: TGTGCCAGCAGCCCTAGTTTGTGGGACAGGGGGCTGCGGGGCACAGATACGCAGTATTTT. Protein product: CASSPSLWDRGLRGTDTQYF.

The rearrangement joins TRBV24-1 to TRBJ2-7; the D gene is possibly TRBD1 (6 bases). Germline CDR1 is KGHDR and CDR2 is SFDVKD. The CDR3 runs 12 residues. The V end was cut by 9 bases, the J end by 7 bases, with 15 bases between. The CDR3 DNA sequence: TGTGCCACCTCACAGGGCCCGGGGGAGCAGTACTTC. Residues: CATSQGPGEQYF.

This clonotype was found many times. This sequence joins TRBV3-1 and TRBJ1-1; TRBD1 matches at 9 bases. The CDR3 covers 14 residues. The V segment lost 5 bases and the J segment 6 bases; nucleotides outside the gene matches: 7. In germline, CDR1 is LGHDT, CDR2 YNNKEL (reference sequence). The CDR3 region is CASSNTGGKAEAFF. CDR3 coding DNA: TGTGCCAGCAGCAACACAGGGGGCAAAGCTGAAGCTTTCTTT.

The chain carries TRBV24-1 and TRBJ2-3; the D is unclear. Trimming took 2 bases from V and 4 from J, leaving 9 bases between them. From germline, CDR1 is KGHDR and CDR2 SFDVKD. The CDR3 sequence is 14 residues long. The CDR3 here is CATSDYVDPDTQYF. CDR3 nucleotide sequence: TGTGCCACCAGTGATTATGTAGACCCAGATACGCAGTATTTT.